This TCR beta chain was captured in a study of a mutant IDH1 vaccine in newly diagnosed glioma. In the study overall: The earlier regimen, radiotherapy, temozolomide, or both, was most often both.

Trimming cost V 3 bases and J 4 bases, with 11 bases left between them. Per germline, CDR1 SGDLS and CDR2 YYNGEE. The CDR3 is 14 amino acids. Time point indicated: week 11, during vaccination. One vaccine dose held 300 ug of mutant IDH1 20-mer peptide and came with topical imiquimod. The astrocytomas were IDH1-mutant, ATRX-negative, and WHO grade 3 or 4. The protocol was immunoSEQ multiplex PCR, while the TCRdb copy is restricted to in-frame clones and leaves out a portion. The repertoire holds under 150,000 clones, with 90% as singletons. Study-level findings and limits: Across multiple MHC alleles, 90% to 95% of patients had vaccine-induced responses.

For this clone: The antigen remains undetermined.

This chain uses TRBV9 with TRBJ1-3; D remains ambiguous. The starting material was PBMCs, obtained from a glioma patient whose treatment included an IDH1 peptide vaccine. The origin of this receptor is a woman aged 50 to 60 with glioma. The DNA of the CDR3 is TGTGCCAGCAGCGCCCAATATCCCGGAAACACCATATATTTT. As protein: CASSAQYPGNTIYF.